These 4 T cell receptor beta chains originate from one sample sequenced in a study of cytomegalovirus exposure and HLA in healthy donors. Libraries were prepared by immunoSEQ multiplex PCR; TCRdb keeps only in-frame clonotypes and omits some of them. The sample includes some 150,000 clones, 87% of them seen just once. The material sequenced was PBMCs. The receptors originated from a woman aged 25 to 39 in good health and CMV-seronegative.

The chain combines TRBV7-8 with TRBJ2-5, with TRBD1 as a possible D gene (5 bases). Trimming removed 2 bases from V and 1 base from J, with 8 bases in between. Germline loops: CDR1 SGHVS, CDR2 FQNEAQ. The CDR3 covers 14 residues. As DNA, the CDR3 is TGTGCCAGCAGCTTATCTCAGGGCCAAGAGACCCAGTACTTC. Its translation is CASSLSQGQETQYF.

The rearrangement joins TRBV6-5 to TRBJ1-1; D is unresolved. The germline CDR1 and CDR2 sequences are MNHEY and SVGAGI. Trimming took off 1 base at V and 4 bases at J, with 13 bases between the two ends. CDR3 length: 15 residues. The CDR3 reads CASSYFLTPGTEAFF. For the CDR3, the DNA is TGTGCCAGCAGTTACTTTCTCACTCCGGGCACTGAAGCTTTCTTT.

CDR3 nucleotides: TGTGCCAGCAGCTTAGCTACCTACCGGGAGGATAACTATGGCTACACCTTC. Residues: CASSLATYREDNYGYTF. The rearrangement joins TRBV7-8 to TRBJ1-2; no firm D call. Trimming took 0 bases from V and 1 from J, leaving 15 bases between them. Germline CDR1 and CDR2: SGHVS and FQNEAQ. This CDR3 has 17 amino acids.

The genes are TRBV13 and TRBJ1-2; 10 bases align to TRBD1. The CDR3 runs to 18 residues. V shed 0 bases, J shed 4 bases, and the junction held 11 bases outside the gene matches. Germline assignment: CDR1 PRHDT and CDR2 FYEKMQ (reference sequence). This CDR3 reads CASSLGGGTGDRSYGYTF. CDR3 coding DNA: TGTGCCAGCAGCTTAGGAGGGGGGACAGGGGATAGGAGCTATGGCTACACCTTC.